This TCR beta chain was identified during a study of T cell responses to AZD1222 COVID-19 vaccine. Broader study findings: Clonal diversity was possibly underestimated, and white British individuals and females predominated among donors. Baseline seropositives among AZD1222 recipients totaled only 5 to 7.

CDR1 and CDR2 from the germline V gene are SGHRS and YFSETQ. With 2 bases removed from V and 4 bases from J, the gap between germline ends came to 12 bases. This CDR3 comprises 15 residues. Some clones are missing from TCRdb's copy, which holds only in-frame ones; the method was immunoSEQ multiplex PCR. The sample carries under 150,000 clones, 90% to 95% recorded once. Comment on this clone: Its antigen is unknown.

The chain joins TRBV5-1 to TRBJ2-2, with D uncertain. The sample was peripheral blood, taken on day 0 of AZD1222 vaccination. The clonotype comes from an adult in good health. This CDR3 reads CASSLLNTRTGELFF. Written as DNA, the CDR3 is TGCGCCAGCAGCTTATTGAACACCCGCACCGGGGAGCTGTTTTTT.